A single T cell receptor beta chain is shown here with its context. Per germline, CDR1 SGHKS and CDR2 YYEKEE (reference sequence). The CDR3 consists of 17 residues. V lost 2 bases to trimming and J lost 3 bases; unmatched junction nucleotides: 10. Sequencing was performed with immunoSEQ multiplex PCR; in TCRdb, only in-frame clones are kept and a portion is missing. The sample consists of 100,000 to 150,000 clones, 80% to 95% of them appearing once. This sample stems from a study of control samples from healthy donors and cancer patients. The chain carries TRBV5-5 and TRBJ2-1, with TRBD2 identical over 8 bases. The origin of this receptor is a man older than 75 with head and neck cancer. The sequenced sample was PBMCs. As DNA, the CDR3 is TGTGCCAGCAGCTTTTGGAGGGCGGGGGGAATCTACAATGAGCAGTTCTTC. This translates into CASSFWRAGGIYNEQFF.